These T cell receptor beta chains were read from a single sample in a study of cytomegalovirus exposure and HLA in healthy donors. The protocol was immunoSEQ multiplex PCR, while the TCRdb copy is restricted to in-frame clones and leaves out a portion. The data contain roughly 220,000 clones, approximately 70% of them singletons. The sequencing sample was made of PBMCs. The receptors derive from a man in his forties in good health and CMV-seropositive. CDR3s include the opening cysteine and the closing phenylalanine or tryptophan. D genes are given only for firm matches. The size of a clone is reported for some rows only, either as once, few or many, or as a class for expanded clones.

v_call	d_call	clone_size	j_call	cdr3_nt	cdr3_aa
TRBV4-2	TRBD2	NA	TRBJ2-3	TGTGCCAGCAGCCAAGACTTACCACTAGCGGGGGGCACAGATACGCAGTATTTT	CASSQDLPLAGGTDTQYF
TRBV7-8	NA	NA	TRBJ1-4	TGTGCCAGCAGACGCCAACAGGGCGTGGGCGAAAAACTGTTTTTT	CASRRQQGVGEKLFF
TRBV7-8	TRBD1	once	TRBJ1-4	TGTGCCAGCAGCCCCAGACAGGGATTACCTCAGTTTTTT	CASSPRQGLPQFF
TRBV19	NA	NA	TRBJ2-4	TGTGCCAGTAGCACCTCGGGGATAGCCAAAAACATTCAGTACTTC	CASSTSGIAKNIQYF
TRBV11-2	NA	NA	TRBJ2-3	TGTGCCAGCAGCTCCTGGACGGGAAGGAGAACGCAGTATTTT	CASSSWTGRRTQYF
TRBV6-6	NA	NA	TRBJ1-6	TGTGCCAGCAGTTACTCGAACGTAGGGGCTGGTTCACCCCTCCACTTT	CASSYSNVGAGSPLHF
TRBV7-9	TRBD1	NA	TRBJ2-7	TGTGCCAGCAGCTGGGACCGGGACAGTGCCTACGAGCAGTACTTC	CASSWDRDSAYEQYF
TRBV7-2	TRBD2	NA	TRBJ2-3	TGTGCCAGCAGTTTCCTGCCTAGCGGGGGGGCAGATACGCAGTATTTT	CASSFLPSGGADTQYF
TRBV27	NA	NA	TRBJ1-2	TGTGCCAGCAGCCCAGGGTGGAGCTTCTATGGCTACACCTTC	CASSPGWSFYGYTF
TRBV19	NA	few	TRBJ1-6	TGTGCCAGTAGTAGGACAAGGGCGAATTCACCCCTCCACTTT	CASSRTRANSPLHF
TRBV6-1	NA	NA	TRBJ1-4	TGTGCCAGCAGATCACAGGGTTCTAATGAAAAACTGTTTTTT	CASRSQGSNEKLFF
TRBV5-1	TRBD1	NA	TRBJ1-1	TGCGCCAGCAGCTTTTCACCCGGGACAGGGGGATTCGGGAACACTGAAGCTTTCTTT	CASSFSPGTGGFGNTEAFF
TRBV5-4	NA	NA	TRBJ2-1	TGTGCCAGCAGCTTGGGACAGGTTAGGTCCCGGAATGAGCAGTTCTTC	CASSLGQVRSRNEQFF
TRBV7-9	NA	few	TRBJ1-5	TGTGCCAGCAGCTTATCGCAGGGCGGCAATCAGCCCCAGCATTTT	CASSLSQGGNQPQHF
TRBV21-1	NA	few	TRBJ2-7	TGTGCCAGCAGCATCCAGGGGCCAACCGATCTCCACTACGAGCAGTACTTC	CASSIQGPTDLHYEQYF
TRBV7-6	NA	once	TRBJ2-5	TGTGCCAGCAGCCGGGAACTTGTCCTAGAGACCCAGTACTTC	CASSRELVLETQYF
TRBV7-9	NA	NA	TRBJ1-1	TGTGCCAGCAGCCCGCCGGCGGCCCATGGAGCTTTCTTT	CASSPPAAHGAFF
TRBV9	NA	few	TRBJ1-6	TGTGCCAGCAGCGTCGCGGAGGGAGCACCCCTCCACTTT	CASSVAEGAPLHF
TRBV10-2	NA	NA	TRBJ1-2	TGCGCCAGCAGTGAGACGGAGGTCGAGGGCTACACCTTC	CASSETEVEGYTF